This T cell receptor (beta chain) was retrieved from a study of blood T cell repertoires in COVID-19. Produced via immunoSEQ multiplex PCR; TCRdb's table is partial and in-frame only. The sample lists tens of thousands of clones; 75% to 85% were seen once. In germline, CDR1 is SNHLY, CDR2 FYNNEI. The CDR3 is 17 residues long. Losses at the gene ends were 2 bases for V and 4 bases for J; bases not matched to a gene: 11. Sequencing used peripheral blood. The TCR sequence derives from a man between 60 and 75 years old with acute or convalescent COVID-19. The V and J genes are TRBV2 and TRBJ1-5, with 7 nucleotides matching TRBD1. CDR3 sequence: CASSESGQVFLNQPQHF. The CDR3 DNA follows: TGTGCCAGCAGTGAATCCGGACAGGTCTTTCTAAATCAGCCCCAGCATTTT. The variable domain in full, completed from reference TRBV2 and TRBJ1-5, reads EPEVTQTPSHQVTQMGQEVILRCVPISNHLYFYWYRQILGQKVEFLVSFYNNEISEKSEIFDDQFSVERPDGSNFTLKIRSTKLEDSAMYFCASSESGQVFLNQPQHFGDGTRLSIL.